Here is one TCR beta chain with its context. Its antigen remains unknown. This entry comes from a study of CD8+CD57+ T cells in acquired aplastic anemia. Study-wide results and limits: Researchers report that fewer than 30 CD8+ CDR3 sequences appeared in both patients and controls.

Trimming cost V 3 bases and J 4 bases, with 7 bases left between them. This CDR3 is built from 12 residues. Germline CDR1 reads SEHNR; CDR2 reads FQNEAQ (reference sequence). According to the study, genomic DNA was the template for TCR beta VDJ and CDR3 profiling. One entry per CDR3 protein results from TCRdb running MiXCR on the reads. The sample carries 300,000 or so distinct CDR3 sequences, around 60% recorded once. Sequenced: sorted CD4+, CD8+, or CD8+CD57+ T cells (not recorded which) from PBMCs. The chain links TRBV7-9 to TRBJ2-7; D unclear. The clonotype was recovered from a human donor with severe aplastic anemia or a healthy control (not recorded which). The CDR3 is CASSLLPYEQYF. DNA of the CDR3: TGTGCCAGCAGCTTGCTCCCTTACGAGCAGTACTTC.